These 17 T cell receptor beta chains share one sample of origin, sequenced in a study of a mutant IDH1 vaccine in newly diagnosed glioma. The time point was: week 23, last vaccination. In the vaccine, a single dose held 300 ug of the mutant IDH1 20-mer peptide, along with topical imiquimod. Antigens of these TCRs are unknown. TCRdb keeps only in-frame clones here, not all; method: immunoSEQ multiplex PCR. The sample records 50,000 to 70,000 clones, 75% to 90% being singletons. The sample here was PBMCs, taken from a glioma patient whose treatment included an IDH1 peptide vaccine. These receptors were collected from a young man with glioma.

Here the CDR3 reads CASSSTRAELQSTGELFF. DNA of the CDR3: TGTGCCAGCAGCTCAACCAGGGCGGAACTTCAGTCCACCGGGGAGCTGTTTTTT. This chain links TRBV7-2 with TRBJ2-2; maybe TRBD1 (5 bases). Trimming left V 4 bases short and J 4 bases short, with 22 bases between. The CDR3 is made up of 18 amino acids. CDR1 SGHTA and CDR2 FQGNSA come from the germline V gene.

CDR3 DNA sequence: TGCGCCAGCAGCCAAGGTTTCCCGGAGCTTGAAAGTATTGGATCCTATAATTCACCCCTCCACTTT. It specifies CASSQGFPELESIGSYNSPLHF. The rearrangement uses TRBV4-3 and TRBJ1-6, with D unclear. This CDR3 spans 22 amino acids. In germline, CDR1 is LGHNA, CDR2 YSLEER. The V end lost 1 base, the J end lost 1 base, and 26 bases lay between the germline ends.

The CDR3 nucleotides are TGTGCCTGGCTCACCCCGGGACAGGGATCCCCTGGGGCCAACGTCCTGACTTTC. Translation gives CAWLTPGQGSPGANVLTF. The V gene is TRBV30, the J gene TRBJ2-6, with 9 bases identical to TRBD1. Germline CDR1 and CDR2: GTSNPN and SVGIG (reference sequence). V gave up 5 bases and J gave up 2 bases; unmatched junction bases: 13. The CDR3 has 18 residues.

This chain connects TRBV6-1 to TRBJ2-7, with TRBD1 matching over 8 bases. Trimming cost V 4 bases and J 3 bases; bases outside gene matches: 20. Looked up from germline, CDR1 is MNHNS and CDR2 is SASEGT. The CDR3 extends over 19 amino acids. Written as DNA, the CDR3 is TGTGCCAGCAGTGCAATCGGTTCGGGACAGGACCCTCCCCTCTACGAGCAGTACTTC. It is translated as CASSAIGSGQDPPLYEQYF.

J is TRBJ1-4 and V is TRBV19, with D possibly TRBD1 on 5 matching bases. The ends were cut back, 10 bases at V and 3 bases at J, with 12 bases in the middle. The CDR3 extends over 13 amino acids. CDR1 and CDR2 (germline): LNHDA, SQIVND (reference sequence). CDR3 sequence: CAIGTAANEKLFF. The DNA for the CDR3 is TGTGCCATAGGGACGGCCGCTAATGAAAAACTGTTTTTT.

The chain combines TRBV30 with TRBJ1-1, with D possibly being TRBD1 (5 bases). This CDR3 has 12 amino acids. Deletions cut 3 bases from V and 8 bases from J, with 13 bases between. Germline V gene lookup returns CDR1 GTSNPN and CDR2 SVGIG (reference sequence). The CDR3 here is CAWSPEGLEAFF. CDR3 in DNA: TGTGCCTGGAGCCCGGAGGGGCTCGAAGCTTTCTTT.

The chain couples TRBV29-1 to TRBJ2-4, with 13 bases fitting TRBD2. Germline CDR1 SQVTM, CDR2 ANQGSEA. Trimming took 5 bases from V and 1 from J; bases not matched to a gene: 8. The CDR3 totals 17 residues. The CDR3 region is CSVFGTSGVMAKNIQYF. In nucleotides, the CDR3 is TGCAGCGTTTTCGGGACTAGCGGGGTAATGGCCAAAAACATTCAGTACTTC.

CDR3 bases: TGTGCCAGCAGTGAAGAGGGCGGTGGGACCTACGAGCAGTACTTC. This gives the protein CASSEEGGGTYEQYF. This chain links TRBV2 with TRBJ2-7; D ambiguous. CDR1 and CDR2 from the germline V gene are SNHLY and FYNNEI. This CDR3 is built from 15 residues. V was trimmed by 1 base and J by 2 bases, leaving 12 bases between them.

CDR3 loop: CASSSRVTGELFF. DNA of the CDR3: TGTGCCAGCAGTTCAAGGGTGACCGGGGAGCTGTTTTTT. The chain has TRBV28 and TRBJ2-2, with D hard to call. V dropped 4 bases and J dropped 5 bases, with 8 bases sitting between them. Germline CDR1 is MDHEN and CDR2 is SYDVKM. The CDR3 length is 13 residues.

The rearrangement uses TRBV29-1 and TRBJ1-1, with 7 bases aligning to TRBD1. Germline-derived CDR1 and CDR2 are SQVTM and ANQGSEA. J lost 2 bases, V lost 6 bases, and 3 bases had no gene match. CDR3 length: 12 amino acids. The CDR3 region has the DNA TGCAGCGTCCGGGACAGTAACACTGAAGCTTTCTTT. It translates to CSVRDSNTEAFF. Looking up the rest from reference TRBV29-1 and TRBJ1-1 gives the full variable domain: SAVISQKPSRDICQRGTSLTIQCQVDSQVTMMFWYRQQPGQSLTLIATANQGSEATYESGFVIDKFPISRPNLTFSTLTVSNMSPEDSSIYLCSVRDSNTEAFFGQGTRLTVV.

The gene calls are TRBV4-1 and TRBJ2-1, with 10 bases lining up with TRBD2. Unmatched junction bases numbered 12, after V lost 2 bases and J lost 2 bases. The CDR3 is made up of 19 amino acids. From germline, CDR1 is MGHRA and CDR2 YSYEKL. The CDR3 sequence is CASSQSPLGLAGAYNEQFF. The CDR3 DNA reads TGCGCCAGCAGCCAATCCCCTCTAGGGCTAGCGGGAGCCTACAATGAGCAGTTCTTC.

The chain recombines TRBV4-3 with TRBJ2-7; possibly TRBD1 for D (6 bases). Germline-derived CDR1 and CDR2 are LGHNA and YSLEER. V was clipped by 0 bases and J by 6 bases, with 18 bases between them. The CDR3 consists of 16 residues. The CDR3 DNA follows: TGCGCCAGCAGCCAAGATCTCGGCAGGGGCGATTCCGAGCAGTACTTC. Residues: CASSQDLGRGDSEQYF.

This chain uses TRBV5-4 with TRBJ2-2; no firm D call. V lost 2 bases and J lost 4, with 12 bases in between. Germline V CDR1 and CDR2: SGHNT, YYREEE (reference sequence). The CDR3 has 15 residues. CDR3 sequence reads: CASSFELRGTGELFF. DNA for the CDR3: TGTGCCAGCAGCTTCGAATTGCGTGGCACCGGGGAGCTGTTTTTT.

This clone was picked up one time. The chain recombines TRBV7-9 with TRBJ2-3; D uncertain. Between the trimmed V and J ends, which lost 1 base and 2 bases, there was a span of 10 bases. The CDR3 spans 15 residues. Germline V gene lookup returns CDR1 SEHNR and CDR2 FQNEAQ (reference sequence). CDR3 sequence: CASSLGDGYTDTQYF. CDR3 DNA: TGTGCCAGCAGCTTAGGTGACGGGTACACAGATACGCAGTATTTT.

This clone came up a few times. The same CDR3 also results from other DNA sequences found in this sample. The V and J genes are TRBV30 and TRBJ2-1, with a tentative D call TRBD2 (6 bases). Trimming shortened V by 0 bases and J by 6 bases, and 9 bases separated the two germline ends. Per germline, CDR1 GTSNPN and CDR2 SVGIG (reference sequence). The CDR3 is 13 residues long. The CDR3 DNA follows: TGTGCCTGGAGTGTAGGAGGGCTCAATGAGCAGTTCTTC. Protein sequence: CAWSVGGLNEQFF.

This chain uses TRBV6-5 with TRBJ2-3; a possible D gene is TRBD2 (6 bases). The germline gives CDR1 MNHEY, CDR2 SVGAGI. The V end lost 5 bases, the J end lost 4 bases, and 13 bases lay between the germline ends. This CDR3 region has 14 residues. The CDR3 protein is CASSVTGVSDTQYF. For the CDR3, the DNA is TGTGCCAGCAGTGTTACGGGGGTGTCAGATACGCAGTATTTT.

J is TRBJ1-2 and V is TRBV27, with a tentative D call TRBD1 (5 bases). V dropped 5 bases and J dropped 8 bases, with 15 bases sitting between them. The CDR3 sequence is 13 residues long. Germline V gives CDR1 MNHEY, CDR2 SMNVEV (reference sequence). The CDR3 nucleotides read TGTGCCAGCAGTACCCGGTCAGGGAGGGGCTACACCTTC. As protein: CASSTRSGRGYTF.